This T cell receptor (beta chain) is drawn from a study of identifying expanded T cells in peripheral blood. Clones were sequenced by immunoSEQ multiplex PCR, and TCRdb holds only the in-frame ones, with some missing. The table has about 98,000 clones, approximately 88% seen once. Overall study results and limits: Clone count variance between approximately two-week samples rose with total template count.

Comments on this clone: Its antigen is currently unknown. Other nucleotide sequences in the sample specify the same CDR3.

The CDR3 length is 13 residues. CDR1 is SGHTA, CDR2 FQGNSA, per germline. Trimming cost V 1 base and J 3 bases, with 6 bases left between them. The sequenced material came from blood. This sequence was found in a person aged 18-70 years in good health. This chain joins TRBV7-2 and TRBJ2-5, with D perhaps matching TRBD2 (6 bases). CDR3 loop: CASSLGGEETQYF. The CDR3 nucleotides read TGTGCCAGCAGCTTAGGGGGGGAAGAGACCCAGTACTTC. Complete variable domain (other parts from reference TRBV7-2 and TRBJ2-5): GAGVSQSPSNKVTEKGKDVELRCDPISGHTALYWYRQSLGQGLEFLIYFQGNSAPDKSGLPSDRFSAERTGGSVSTLTIQRTQQEDSAVYLCASSLGGEETQYFGPGTRLLVL.